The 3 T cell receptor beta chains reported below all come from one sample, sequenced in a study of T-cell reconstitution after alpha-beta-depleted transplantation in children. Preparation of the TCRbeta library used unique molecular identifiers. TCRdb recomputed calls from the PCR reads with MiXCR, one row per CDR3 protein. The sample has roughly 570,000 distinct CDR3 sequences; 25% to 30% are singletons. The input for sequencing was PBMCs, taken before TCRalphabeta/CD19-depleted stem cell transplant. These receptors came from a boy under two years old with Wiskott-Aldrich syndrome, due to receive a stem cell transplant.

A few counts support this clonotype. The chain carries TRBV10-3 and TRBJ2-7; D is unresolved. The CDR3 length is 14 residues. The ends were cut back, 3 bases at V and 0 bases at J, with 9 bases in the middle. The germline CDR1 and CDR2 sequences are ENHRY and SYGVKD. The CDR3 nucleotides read TGTGCCATCAGTGATGGGAAGAGCTCCTACGAGCAGTACTTC. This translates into CAISDGKSSYEQYF.

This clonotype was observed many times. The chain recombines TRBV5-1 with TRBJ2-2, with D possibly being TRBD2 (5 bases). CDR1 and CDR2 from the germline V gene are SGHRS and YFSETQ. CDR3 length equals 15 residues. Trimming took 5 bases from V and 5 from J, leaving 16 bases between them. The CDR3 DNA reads TGCGCCAGCAGGGCATCAAACCGCGGGACCGGGGAGCTGTTTTTT. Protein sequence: CASRASNRGTGELFF.

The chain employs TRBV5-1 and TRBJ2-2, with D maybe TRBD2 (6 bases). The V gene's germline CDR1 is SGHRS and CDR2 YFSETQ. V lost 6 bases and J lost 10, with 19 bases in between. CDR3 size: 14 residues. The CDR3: CASKLAGELVELFF. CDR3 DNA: TGCGCCAGCAAACTAGCTGGGGAGTTGGTGGAGCTGTTTTTT.